The next 7 T cell receptor beta chains were all read from a single sample in a study of cytomegalovirus exposure and HLA in healthy donors. Primers included in the PCR were 60 Vbeta and 13 Jbeta primers. Generated by immunoSEQ multiplex PCR, the TCRdb table keeps only in-frame clones and is missing some. This sample has about 150,000 clones, with approximately 79% found just once. Sequenced material: PBMCs. The receptors were gathered from a woman aged 50 to 60 in good health and CMV-seropositive.

The chain has TRBV12-5 and TRBJ2-1, with 7 bases fitting TRBD2. V was clipped by 2 bases and J by 5 bases; unmatched bases: 12. The V gene's germline CDR1 is LGHNT and CDR2 FRNRAP. The CDR3 is made up of 17 amino acids. Written as DNA, the CDR3 is TGTGCTAGTGGTTTGTCCCTGGGTCTCCGGGGGGACAATGAGCAGTTCTTC. Translation: CASGLSLGLRGDNEQFF. Full variable domain (remainder filled in from reference TRBV12-5 and TRBJ2-1): DARVTQTPRHKVTEMGQEVTMRCQPILGHNTVFWYRQTMMQGLELLAYFRNRAPLDDSGMPKDRFSAEMPDATLATLKIQPSEPRDSAVYFCASGLSLGLRGDNEQFFGPGTRLTVL.

The chain carries TRBV2 and TRBJ1-6, with D tentatively TRBD1 (6 bases). Germline loops: CDR1 SNHLY, CDR2 FYNNEI. V lost 2 bases, J lost 10 bases, and 18 bases lay in between. This CDR3 contains 16 residues. The CDR3 region has the DNA TGTGCCAGCAGTGAATCTGGACAGCCGCGGGGGTCACCCCTCCACTTT. The encoded protein is CASSESGQPRGSPLHF.

J is TRBJ2-2 and V is TRBV19; maybe TRBD1 (5 bases). V lost 5 bases and J 1 base, leaving 11 bases between the germline ends. The CDR3 has 15 residues. CDR1 is LNHDA, CDR2 SQIVND, per germline (reference sequence). As DNA, the CDR3 is TGTGCCAGTAGTCAGGGTGTGGGGAACACCGGGGAGCTGTTTTTT. It codes for CASSQGVGNTGELFF.

The chain joins TRBV7-6 to TRBJ2-7; 7 positions agree with TRBD2. J lost 0 bases, V lost 1 base, and 3 bases had no gene match. Germline assignment: CDR1 SGHVS and CDR2 FNYEAQ. CDR3 length: 15 amino acids. The CDR3 nucleotides are TGTGCCAGCAGCTTAGGGGAGCGGGGCTCCTACGAGCAGTACTTC. Encoded protein: CASSLGERGSYEQYF.

The gene calls are TRBV6-5 and TRBJ2-2; D may be TRBD1 (6 bases). Germline values: CDR1 MNHEY, CDR2 SVGAGI. The length of the CDR3 is 15 residues. V lost 2 bases and J lost 2, with 9 bases in between. The DNA for the CDR3 is TGTGCCAGCAGTTACACGGGACATAACACCGGGGAGCTGTTTTTT. This gives the protein CASSYTGHNTGELFF.

The chain uses TRBV6-1 and TRBJ1-2; TRBD1 aligns across 10 bases. There are 14 residues in the CDR3. The germline V gene encodes CDR1 MNHNS and CDR2 SASEGT. The ends lost 6 bases at V and 3 bases at J; junction bases unmatched: 4. CDR3 DNA sequence: TGTGCCAGCAGAGCAGACAGGGGGCACTATGGCTACACCTTC. Translation: CASRADRGHYGYTF.

V usage is TRBV4-3 and J usage is TRBJ2-1, with D hard to call. CDR1 and CDR2 (germline): LGHNA, YSLEER. The CDR3 has 15 amino acids. Trimming took off 0 bases at V and 1 base at J, with 7 bases between the two ends. The CDR3 here is CASSQDKSSYNEQFF. The CDR3 DNA reads as TGCGCCAGCAGCCAAGATAAGAGTTCCTACAATGAGCAGTTCTTC.